Each of the 30 T cell receptor beta chains below was sequenced from the same sample in a study of T cells in localized non-small cell lung cancer (TCRdb year 2020). The library was prepared using the immunoSEQ multiplex PCR assay. TCRdb re-hosts the immuneACCESS table, in-frame sequences only. Its copies lack some clones; in the studies checked, an unresolved V gene accounts for under half of them, and the cause for the rest is not known. For this sample there are 26,000 or so clones; roughly nine tenths appear just once. More than 12% of the sample is in the top ten clones. Sequencing was performed on peripheral blood, taken before any cancer treatment. Source of these receptors: a female donor over 55 with stage II squamous cell lung carcinoma.

The chain employs TRBV19 and TRBJ2-5; 9 bases map to TRBD1. Germline-derived CDR1 and CDR2 are LNHDA and SQIVND (reference sequence). CDR3 length: 14 residues. With V trimmed by 6 bases and J by 5 bases, 7 bases remained unmatched. CDR3 sequence reads: CASSATGGAETQYF. CDR3 sequence (DNA): TGTGCCAGTAGCGCAACAGGGGGCGCGGAGACCCAGTACTTC.

The chain has TRBV14 and TRBJ2-2; D not resolved. The CDR3 is 14 residues long. The V end was cut by 2 bases, the J end by 0 bases, with 4 bases between. Germline lookup yields CDR1 SGHDN and CDR2 FVKESK. CDR3 sequence: CASSQQPNTGELFF. CDR3 bases: TGTGCCAGCAGCCAACAGCCGAACACCGGGGAGCTGTTTTTT.

Notes on this clone: Other nucleotide sequences in the sample specify the same CDR3. The chain links TRBV5-4 to TRBJ2-7, with no clear D. The CDR3 length is 13 residues. CDR1 is SGHNT, CDR2 YYREEE, per germline (reference sequence). Trimming took off 5 bases at V and 6 bases at J, with 15 bases between the two ends. CDR3 protein: CASSPPSGGEQYF. CDR3 DNA sequence: TGTGCCAGCAGTCCCCCTTCGGGCGGCGAGCAGTACTTC.

This clone was recorded once. The chain joins TRBV9 to TRBJ1-3; D is ambiguous. Germline assignment: CDR1 SGDLS and CDR2 YYNGEE. V dropped 2 bases and J dropped 3 bases, with 6 bases sitting between them. The CDR3 is made up of 13 amino acids. This chain's CDR3 is CASSVSIGNTIYF. The CDR3 coding sequence is TGTGCCAGCAGCGTCAGTATTGGAAACACCATATATTTT. The full variable domain, rest sourced from reference TRBV9 and TRBJ1-3, is DSGVTQTPKHLITATGQRVTLRCSPRSGDLSVYWYQQSLDQGLQFLIQYYNGEERAKGNILERFSAQQFPDLHSELNLSSLELGDSALYFCASSVSIGNTIYFGEGSWLTVV.

V usage is TRBV28 and J usage is TRBJ1-1; perhaps TRBD1 as D (5 bases). Trimming took 2 bases from V and 5 from J, leaving 12 bases between them. CDR1 and CDR2 from the germline V gene are MDHEN and SYDVKM. The CDR3 spans 14 residues. As DNA, the CDR3 is TGTGCCAGCAGTTTACGACAGCTGGTTACTGAAGCTTTCTTT. As protein: CASSLRQLVTEAFF.

V is TRBV5-1 and J is TRBJ1-1; 9 nucleotides align to TRBD1. The CDR3 contains 15 residues. V was pared by 0 bases and J by 4 bases, with 4 bases of the junction left unmatched. In germline, CDR1 is SGHRS, CDR2 YFSETQ. CDR3 loop: CASSLGQGVGTEAFF. The CDR3 DNA follows: TGCGCCAGCAGCTTGGGACAGGGGGTTGGCACTGAAGCTTTCTTT.

This rearrangement joins TRBV7-2 to TRBJ2-7; D tentatively fits TRBD1 or TRBD2 (5 bases each). The V gene's germline CDR1 is SGHTA and CDR2 FQGNSA. The CDR3 is made up of 14 amino acids. Trimming shortened V by 5 bases and J by 2 bases, and 13 bases separated the two germline ends. This CDR3 is CASSDGDPAYEQYF. DNA for the CDR3: TGTGCCAGCAGCGACGGGGACCCGGCCTACGAGCAGTACTTC.

J is TRBJ2-7 and V is TRBV30; 10 bases line up with TRBD2. V lost 1 base, J lost 2 bases, and 2 bases stayed unmatched. Germline assignment: CDR1 GTSNPN and CDR2 SVGIG (reference sequence). The CDR3 has 14 amino acids. The CDR3 nucleotides read TGTGCCTGGAGTGATCTAGCGGGGGCCTACGAGCAGTACTTC. The encoded protein is CAWSDLAGAYEQYF. The full variable domain, completed using reference TRBV30 and TRBJ2-7, is SQTIHQWPATLVQPVGSPLSLECTVEGTSNPNLYWYRQAAGRGLQLLFYSVGIGQISSEVPQNLSASRPQDRQFILSSKKLLLSDSGFYLCAWSDLAGAYEQYFGPGTRLTVT.

V gene TRBV19 combines with J gene TRBJ1-1; D uncertain. The CDR3 length is 11 residues. CDR1 and CDR2 from the germline V gene are LNHDA and SQIVND (reference sequence). V gave up 5 bases and J gave up 6 bases, with 7 bases separating them. The CDR3 DNA sequence: TGTGCCAGTAGTTTGCGGGCTGAAGCTTTCTTT. It codes for CASSLRAEAFF.

V usage is TRBV21-1 and J usage is TRBJ2-2; the table's D gene call, TRBD2, was not cross checked with the DNA. TRBV21-1 is tagged as a pseudogene. The CDR3 consists of 19 residues. The CDR3 DNA sequence: TGTGCCAGCAGCATCCAAGATCAGACTAGCGGGAGGGGGACCGGGGAGCTGTTTTTT. Its translation: CASSIQDQTSGRGTGELFF.

This chain links TRBV7-2 with TRBJ1-5, with no clear D. The CDR3 has 14 residues. The V gene's germline CDR1 is SGHTA and CDR2 FQGNSA. V was pared by 5 bases and J by 3 bases, with 11 bases between. CDR3 residues: CASSPGSINQPQHF. The CDR3 region has the DNA TGTGCCAGCAGCCCGGGGTCCATCAATCAGCCCCAGCATTTT.

This chain joins TRBV14 and TRBJ2-1; D might be TRBD2 (6 bases). This CDR3 spans 15 amino acids. V was pared by 2 bases and J by 6 bases, with 14 bases between. The V gene's germline CDR1 is SGHDN and CDR2 FVKESK. The CDR3: CASSQQGLRVNEQFF. The CDR3 nucleotides are TGTGCCAGCAGCCAACAGGGACTGAGAGTCAATGAGCAGTTCTTC.

The V and J genes are TRBV19 and TRBJ1-5, with D possibly matching TRBD1 (5 bases). The CDR3 has 16 amino acids. Germline V gene data show CDR1 as LNHDA and CDR2 as SQIVND (reference sequence). The germline V and J ends were trimmed by 7 bases and 1 base, with 17 bases remaining between them. CDR3 sequence reads: CASKEWQGGSNQPQHF. The CDR3 nucleotides read TGTGCCAGTAAGGAGTGGCAGGGTGGGAGCAATCAGCCCCAGCATTTT.

This clone turned up a few times. The rearrangement joins TRBV5-1 to TRBJ2-3; 9 bases agree with TRBD2. CDR3 length: 15 residues. Germline trimming cut 7 bases from V and 2 bases from J; bases unmatched to any gene: 8. Per the germline V gene, CDR1 is SGHRS and CDR2 is YFSETQ. CDR3 DNA sequence: TGCGCCAGCGGTGGAGCTAGCGGGGTCACAGATACGCAGTATTTT. Residues: CASGGASGVTDTQYF.

Here the CDR3 DNA reads TGTGCCACCAGGGGCGGGCTAGAGGACTCCTACAATGAGCAGTTCTTC. This translates into CATRGGLEDSYNEQFF. The chain carries TRBV15 and TRBJ2-1, with a possible D match to TRBD2 (5 bases). CDR1 and CDR2 (germline): LNHNV, YYDKDF (reference sequence). The CDR3 contains 16 residues. Trimming shortened V by 6 bases and J by 0 bases, and 15 bases separated the two germline ends.

The chain carries TRBV7-2 and TRBJ1-1; the match to TRBD1 covers 10 bases. Per the germline V gene, CDR1 is SGHTA and CDR2 is FQGNSA. This CDR3 contains 15 residues. V trimming: 3 bases; J trimming: 6 bases; junction bases outside the gene matches: 7. The CDR3 protein is CASSLGQGRRAEAFF. In DNA form, the CDR3 reads TGTGCCAGCAGCTTGGGACAGGGGCGTAGGGCTGAAGCTTTCTTT.

This chain links TRBV6-5 with TRBJ2-1; D gene ambiguous. The length of the CDR3 is 12 residues. Trimming took 6 bases from V and 8 from J, leaving 11 bases between them. CDR1 and CDR2 (germline): MNHEY, SVGAGI. The CDR3 region has the DNA TGTGCCAGCAGCCAAAGTCCGGATGAGCAGTTCTTC. This gives the protein CASSQSPDEQFF.

The rearrangement links TRBV19 to TRBJ2-7, with 9 bases lining up with TRBD1. Germline CDR1 and CDR2: LNHDA and SQIVND (reference sequence). V trimming: 7 bases; J trimming: 7 bases; junction bases outside the gene matches: 11. CDR3 size: 14 residues. In DNA, the CDR3 is TGTGCCAGTAACCCGACAGGGGGGATGGGAGAGCAGTACTTC. It translates to CASNPTGGMGEQYF.

This sequence joins TRBV1 and TRBJ2-7. TRBV1 constitutes a pseudogene. The CDR3 is 11 residues long. CDR3 protein: CTSSQAYEQYF. The CDR3 DNA is TGCACCAGCAGCCAGGCGTACGAGCAGTACTTC.

The chain combines TRBV10-3 with TRBJ2-2; 9 bases are a match to TRBD1. Trimming at V came to 4 bases and at J to 2 bases, leaving 2 bases not matched to a gene. CDR3 size: 15 residues. Germline V gene data show CDR1 as ENHRY and CDR2 as SYGVKD. CDR3 region: CAISADRGNTGELFF. Here the CDR3 DNA reads TGTGCCATCAGTGCGGACAGGGGTAACACCGGGGAGCTGTTTTTT.

V is TRBV2 and J is TRBJ1-2; D gene ambiguous. The ends were cut back, 9 bases at V and 9 bases at J, with 14 bases in the middle. The length of the CDR3 is 11 residues. CDR1 SNHLY and CDR2 FYNNEI come from the germline V gene. DNA for the CDR3: TGTGCCAGACGAAACAGTTCCAGCTACACCTTC. Translation gives CARRNSSSYTF.

The genes are TRBV2 and TRBJ2-7; 7 bases fit TRBD1. V trimming: 6 bases; J trimming: 0 bases; junction bases outside the gene matches: 5. CDR3 size: 14 residues. Germline CDR1 and CDR2: SNHLY and FYNNEI. The CDR3 reads CASREGQSSYEQYF. Written as DNA, the CDR3 is TGTGCCAGCAGAGAGGGACAGAGCTCCTACGAGCAGTACTTC.

This rearrangement joins TRBV25-1 to TRBJ1-1; TRBD1 agrees at 8 bases. V was pared by 8 bases and J by 1 base, with 6 bases of the junction left unmatched. The CDR3 runs to 14 residues. The germline gives CDR1 MGHDK, CDR2 SYGVNS. In nucleotides, the CDR3 is TGTGCCAGCCACGACAGGGGTAGGAACACTGAAGCTTTCTTT. The encoded protein is CASHDRGRNTEAFF.

This clone was seen a few times. The V gene is TRBV19, the J gene TRBJ1-1, with D possibly matching TRBD1 (6 bases). The CDR3 is 14 residues long. V lost 5 bases, J lost 5 bases, and 15 bases lay in between. The V gene's germline CDR1 is LNHDA and CDR2 SQIVND (reference sequence). CDR3 DNA sequence: TGTGCCAGTAGTCTAGGGACAACTCGGACTGAAGCTTTCTTT. Protein: CASSLGTTRTEAFF.

This sequence joins TRBV11-2 and TRBJ2-1; 8 bases fit TRBD2. Germline lookup yields CDR1 SGHAT and CDR2 FQNNGV. CDR3 length equals 16 residues. The V segment lost 0 bases and the J segment 7 bases; nucleotides outside the gene matches: 8. CDR3 DNA sequence: TGTGCCAGCAGCTTAGAGGCGGGGGGACTCACAAATGAGCAGTTCTTC. This codes for CASSLEAGGLTNEQFF.

The genes are TRBV9 and TRBJ2-7, with D perhaps matching TRBD1 (5 bases). The CDR3 is 16 residues long. CDR1 and CDR2 (germline): SGDLS, YYNGEE. V lost 0 bases and J 3 bases, leaving 16 bases between the germline ends. The CDR3, as DNA: TGTGCCAGCAGCGTAGCTATCGACAGCCAATTCTACGAGCAGTACTTC. Its translation is CASSVAIDSQFYEQYF.

The chain employs TRBV2 and TRBJ2-6; D might be TRBD1 or TRBD2, each matching 6 bases. This CDR3 is built from 18 residues. CDR1 SNHLY and CDR2 FYNNEI come from the germline V gene. The V end lost 1 base, the J end lost 2 bases, and 15 bases lay between the germline ends. CDR3 sequence reads: CASSEGGRGGTGANVLTF. The CDR3 bases are TGTGCCAGCAGTGAAGGAGGCAGGGGAGGTACTGGGGCCAACGTCCTGACTTTC.

The CDR3 nucleotides read TGTGCCAGCAGCTTAGCTTCCGGCAACAGCGAAAAACTGTTTTTT. It is translated as CASSLASGNSEKLFF. The chain joins TRBV7-2 to TRBJ1-4; D ambiguous. Germline V CDR1 and CDR2: SGHTA, FQGNSA. The V end lost 0 bases, the J end lost 8 bases, and 13 bases lay between the germline ends. The CDR3 totals 15 residues.

V usage is TRBV2 and J usage is TRBJ1-5; D gene uncertain. The V end was cut by 7 bases, the J end by 3 bases, with 16 bases between. In germline, CDR1 is SNHLY, CDR2 FYNNEI. This CDR3 comprises 15 residues. CDR3 nucleotide sequence: TGTGCCAGCACCGAGATTCGGACCGTCAATCAGCCCCAGCATTTT. This encodes CASTEIRTVNQPQHF.

The chain carries TRBV6-4 and TRBJ2-1; perhaps TRBD2 as D (6 bases). The V gene's germline CDR1 is MRHNA and CDR2 SNTAGT. Trimming left V 4 bases short and J 7 bases short, with 14 bases between. The CDR3 sequence is 14 residues long. In nucleotides, the CDR3 is TGTGCCAGCAGTGTGGCCCTCGGGACTAATGAGCAGTTCTTC. This encodes CASSVALGTNEQFF.